This T cell receptor beta chain was sequenced for a study of regulatory T cells in long-lasting Graves disease. The time point was: persistent/refractory GD, antithyroid drugs over 5 years with positive TRAb. PBMCs were the source of the RNA used for TCR sequencing. Arm-PCR of CDR3 regions with iRepertoire HTBI primers generated TCR beta libraries. TCRdb recomputed calls from the multiplex PCR reads with MiXCR, one row per CDR3 protein. The data show some 330,000 distinct CDR3 sequences, 20% to 25% seen once. The germline CDR1 and CDR2 sequences are ENHRY and SYGVKD. The CDR3 contains 16 residues. V lost 3 bases and J 0 bases, leaving 11 bases between the germline ends.

The receptor was derived from a woman in her thirties or forties with Graves disease. V and J are TRBV10-3 and TRBJ2-2; no reliable D call. Here the sequenced sample was peripheral blood mononuclear cells (PBMCs), taken when the disease was refractory, from a patient treated with antithyroid drugs. In DNA, the CDR3 is TGTGCCATCAGTGACCCAGGCCGAGCGAACACCGGGGAGCTGTTTTTT. It yields the protein CAISDPGRANTGELFF.